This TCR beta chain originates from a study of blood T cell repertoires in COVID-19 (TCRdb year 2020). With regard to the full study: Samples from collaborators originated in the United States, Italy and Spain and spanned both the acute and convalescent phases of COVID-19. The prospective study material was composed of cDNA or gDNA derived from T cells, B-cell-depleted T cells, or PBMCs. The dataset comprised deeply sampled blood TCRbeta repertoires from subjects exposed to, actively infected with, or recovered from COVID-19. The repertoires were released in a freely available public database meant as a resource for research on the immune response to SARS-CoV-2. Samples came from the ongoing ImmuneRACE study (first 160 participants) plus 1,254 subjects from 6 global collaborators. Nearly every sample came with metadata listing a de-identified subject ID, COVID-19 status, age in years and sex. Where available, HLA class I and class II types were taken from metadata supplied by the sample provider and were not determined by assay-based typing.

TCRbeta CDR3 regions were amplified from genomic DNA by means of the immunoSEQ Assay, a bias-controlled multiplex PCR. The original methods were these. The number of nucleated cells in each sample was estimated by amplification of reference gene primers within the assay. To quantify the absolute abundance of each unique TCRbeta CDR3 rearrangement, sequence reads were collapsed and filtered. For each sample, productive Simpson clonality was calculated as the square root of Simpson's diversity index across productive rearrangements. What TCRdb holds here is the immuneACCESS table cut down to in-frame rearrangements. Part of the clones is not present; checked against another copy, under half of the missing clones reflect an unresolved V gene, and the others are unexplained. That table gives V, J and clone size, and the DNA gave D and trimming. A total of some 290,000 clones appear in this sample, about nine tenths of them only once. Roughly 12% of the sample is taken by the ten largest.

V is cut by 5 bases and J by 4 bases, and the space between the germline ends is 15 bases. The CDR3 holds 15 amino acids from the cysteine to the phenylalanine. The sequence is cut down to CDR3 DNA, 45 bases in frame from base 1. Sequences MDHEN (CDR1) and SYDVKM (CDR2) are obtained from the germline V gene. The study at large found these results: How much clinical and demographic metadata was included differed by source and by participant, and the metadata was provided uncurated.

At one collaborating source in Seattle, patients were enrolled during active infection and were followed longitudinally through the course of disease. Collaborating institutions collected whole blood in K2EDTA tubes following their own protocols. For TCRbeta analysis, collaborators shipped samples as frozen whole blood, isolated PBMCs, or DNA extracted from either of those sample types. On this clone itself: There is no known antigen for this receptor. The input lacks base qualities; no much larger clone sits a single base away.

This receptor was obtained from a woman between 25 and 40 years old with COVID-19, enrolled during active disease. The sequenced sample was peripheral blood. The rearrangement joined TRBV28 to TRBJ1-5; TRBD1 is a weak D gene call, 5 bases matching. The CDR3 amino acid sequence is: CASSRGGDSNQPQHF. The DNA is TGTGCCAGCAGTCGGGGCGGGGATTCTAATCAGCCCCAGCATTTT.